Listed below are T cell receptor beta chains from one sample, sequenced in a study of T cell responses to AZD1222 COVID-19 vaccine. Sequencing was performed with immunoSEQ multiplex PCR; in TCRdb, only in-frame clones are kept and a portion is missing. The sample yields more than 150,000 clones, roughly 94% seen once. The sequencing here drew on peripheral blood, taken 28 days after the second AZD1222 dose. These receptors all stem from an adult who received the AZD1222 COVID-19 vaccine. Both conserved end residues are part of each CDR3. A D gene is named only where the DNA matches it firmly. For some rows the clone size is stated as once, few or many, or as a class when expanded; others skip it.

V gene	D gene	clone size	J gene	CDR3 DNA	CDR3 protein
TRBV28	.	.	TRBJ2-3	TGTGCCAGCCTAAATCCTGGGACAGATACGCAGTATTTT	CASLNPGTDTQYF
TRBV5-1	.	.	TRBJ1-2	TGCGCCAGCAGCTCGGACCATGGATCCTATGGCTACACCTTC	CASSSDHGSYGYTF
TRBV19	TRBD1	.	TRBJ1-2	TGTGCCAGTAGTATAGCCGGGACAGGGGTGTATGGCTACACCTTC	CASSIAGTGVYGYTF
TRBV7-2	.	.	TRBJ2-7	TGTGCCAGCAGCCTCCCGTCGAGGGAACCCTCCTACGAGCAGTACTTC	CASSLPSREPSYEQYF
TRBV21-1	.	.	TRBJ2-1	TGTGCCAGCAGCAAAAGAGTCGGGGACATAAGATACAATGAGCAGTTCTTC	CASSKRVGDIRYNEQFF
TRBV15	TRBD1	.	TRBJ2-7	TGTGCCACCAGCAGAGGAGCCGCAGGGGGCGAGCAGTACTTC	CATSRGAAGGEQYF
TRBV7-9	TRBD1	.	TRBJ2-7	TGTGCCAGCAGGGGACAGGGCTACGAGCAGTACTTC	CASRGQGYEQYF
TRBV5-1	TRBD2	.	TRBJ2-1	TGCGCCAGCAGCCCCCAGGGACTAGCGGGGAGACTCAATGAGCAGTTCTTC	CASSPQGLAGRLNEQFF
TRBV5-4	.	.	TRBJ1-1	TGTGCCAGCAGCTCGGGGCAGAGGTGGGGAGCTTTCTTT	CASSSGQRWGAFF
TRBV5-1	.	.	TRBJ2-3	TGCGCCAGCAGCTTCGGCAGGGTTGGCACAGATACGCAGTATTTT	CASSFGRVGTDTQYF
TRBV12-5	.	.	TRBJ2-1	TGTGCTAGTGGTTTGCTGTGGGAGGACAATGAGCAGTTCTTC	CASGLLWEDNEQFF
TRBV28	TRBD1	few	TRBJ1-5	TGTGCCAGCAGTTTATTCATCTGGCAGGGGGTGAGTCAGCCCCAGCATTTT	CASSLFIWQGVSQPQHF
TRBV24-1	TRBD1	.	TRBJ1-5	TGTGCCACCAGTGCCTCCGGGACAGGGACCCAGCATTTT	CATSASGTGTQHF
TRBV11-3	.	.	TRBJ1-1	TGTGCCAGCAGCCGTGGAGGAAGTCTACCTGAAGCTTTCTTT	CASSRGGSLPEAFF
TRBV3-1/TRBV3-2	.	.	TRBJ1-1	TGTGCCAGCAGCCTGGGAGCAAAGGCTGAAGCTTTCTTT	CASSLGAKAEAFF
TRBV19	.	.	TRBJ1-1	TGTGCCAGTAGTATCCCCCGGCCTCTAGAGCCTGGGACTGAAGCTTTCTTT	CASSIPRPLEPGTEAFF
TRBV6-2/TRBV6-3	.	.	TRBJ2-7	TGTGCCAGCAGTTACGATGCGGGGGCTACGGAGGAGCAGTACTTC	CASSYDAGATEEQYF
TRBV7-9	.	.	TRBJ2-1	TGTGCCAGCAGCTTTGCAGGGGTGGTAAGCGAGCAGTTCTTC	CASSFAGVVSEQFF
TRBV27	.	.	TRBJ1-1	TGTGCCAGCAGTTTAGAAGTAACAGGGCGGGCTTTCTTT	CASSLEVTGRAFF
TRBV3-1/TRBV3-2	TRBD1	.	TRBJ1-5	TGTGCCAGCAGCCTAGACAGGGGAGGACAGCCCCAGCATTTT	CASSLDRGGQPQHF
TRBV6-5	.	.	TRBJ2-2	TGTGCCAGCCATACTGGGACTAACACCGGGGAGCTGTTTTTT	CASHTGTNTGELFF
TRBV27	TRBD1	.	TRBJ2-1	TGTGCCAGCAGTTGGGGACAGATCTCCTACAATGAGCAGTTCTTC	CASSWGQISYNEQFF
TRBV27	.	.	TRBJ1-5	TGTGCCAGCAGCACCTACGGGGGGCGGTTTGATCAGCCCCAGCATTTT	CASSTYGGRFDQPQHF
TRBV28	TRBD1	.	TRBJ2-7	TGTGCCAGCATGGACAGGTACGAGCAGTACTTC	CASMDRYEQYF
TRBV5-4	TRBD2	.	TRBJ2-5	TGTGCCAGCAGCTCGGCTAGCGGGGGACAAGAGACCCAGTACTTC	CASSSASGGQETQYF
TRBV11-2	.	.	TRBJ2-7	TGTGCCAGCAGCTCGTCCGGGACTGCTTACGAGCAGTACTTC	CASSSSGTAYEQYF
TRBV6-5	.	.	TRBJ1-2	TGTGCCAGCAGTTACGAGGACTCTCCTAACTATGGCTACACCTTC	CASSYEDSPNYGYTF
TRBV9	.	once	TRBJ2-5	TGTGCCAGCAGCGGACCTCCGTTTGAGACCCAGTACTTC	CASSGPPFETQYF
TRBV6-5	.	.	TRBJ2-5	TGTGCCAGCCTCAAAAGCCCAGAGGGGACCCAGTACTTC	CASLKSPEGTQYF
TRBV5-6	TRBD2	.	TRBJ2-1	TGTGCCAGCATCAAGAGCGGGAAGGATTCCCATGAGCAGTTCTTC	CASIKSGKDSHEQFF
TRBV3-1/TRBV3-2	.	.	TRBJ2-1	TGTGCCAGCAGCCAAGAAATCGGCGTGCGAACCTACAATGAGCAGTTCTTC	CASSQEIGVRTYNEQFF
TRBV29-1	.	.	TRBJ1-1	TGCAGCGCTCTTGCAGGGACTCGCACTGAAGCTTTCTTT	CSALAGTRTEAFF
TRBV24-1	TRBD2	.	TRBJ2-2	TGTGCCACCGGGACTAGCGGCTACACCGGGGAGCTGTTTTTT	CATGTSGYTGELFF
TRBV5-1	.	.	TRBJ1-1	TGCGCCAGCAGCTTCAGGGGAAAAAGCACTGAAGCTTTCTTT	CASSFRGKSTEAFF
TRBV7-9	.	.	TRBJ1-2	TGTGCCAGCAGCGCAGCTCACTTCTACACCTTC	CASSAAHFYTF